A selection of T cell receptor beta chains follows, all from one sample in a study of OX40 agonist ivuxolimab in advanced cancers. Only in-frame clones appear in the TCRdb table, and some are missing; sequencing was by immunoSEQ multiplex PCR. Seen here are roughly 48,000 clones, 65% to 90% observed once, and the top ten hold 2.6%. Sample: CD4+ or CD8+ T cells sorted from blood, taken in a trial of the OX40 agonist ivuxolimab. Source of these receptors: an adult with an advanced solid tumor such as melanoma, head and neck, liver or kidney cancer. CDR3s include the opening cysteine and the closing phenylalanine or tryptophan. Each record gives: clone size, D gene, V gene, J gene, CDR3 protein, CDR3 DNA. D genes are given only for firm matches. Clone size is shown for a subset of rows, as once, few, many or a class of expanded clone.

clone_size: .; d_call: .; v_call: TRBV9; j_call: TRBJ1-4; cdr3_aa: CASSVGGTNNEKLFF; cdr3_nt: TGTGCCAGCAGCGTAGGCGGGACAAATAATGAAAAACTGTTTTTT
clone_size: .; d_call: TRBD1; v_call: TRBV7-9; j_call: TRBJ2-7; cdr3_aa: CASSLGQTLINEQYF; cdr3_nt: TGTGCCAGCAGCTTGGGACAGACCTTGATTAACGAGCAGTACTTC
clone_size: .; d_call: TRBD1; v_call: TRBV10-3; j_call: TRBJ2-7; cdr3_aa: CAISRQGGEQYF; cdr3_nt: TGTGCCATCAGCCGACAGGGGGGCGAGCAGTACTTC
clone_size: .; d_call: .; v_call: TRBV19; j_call: TRBJ1-4; cdr3_aa: CASSMGSGNEKLFF; cdr3_nt: TGTGCCAGTAGTATGGGTTCCGGAAATGAAAAACTGTTTTTT
clone_size: once; d_call: .; v_call: TRBV6-1; j_call: TRBJ1-1; cdr3_aa: CASSDEGFYTEAFF; cdr3_nt: TGTGCCAGCAGTGATGAGGGTTTCTACACTGAAGCTTTCTTT
clone_size: .; d_call: TRBD1; v_call: TRBV6-5; j_call: TRBJ2-2; cdr3_aa: CASSSDRANTGELFF; cdr3_nt: TGTGCCAGCAGTTCGGACAGGGCGAACACCGGGGAGCTGTTTTTT
clone_size: .; d_call: .; v_call: TRBV4-3; j_call: TRBJ2-7; cdr3_aa: CASSQGLGIHEQYF; cdr3_nt: TGCGCCAGCAGCCAAGGTCTAGGGATCCACGAGCAGTACTTC
clone_size: .; d_call: .; v_call: TRBV6-1; j_call: TRBJ2-3; cdr3_aa: CASSEPGLSTDTQYF; cdr3_nt: TGTGCCAGCAGTGAGCCGGGACTTAGCACAGATACGCAGTATTTT
clone_size: .; d_call: .; v_call: TRBV27; j_call: TRBJ1-3; cdr3_aa: CASNSGGAQAVSGNTIYF; cdr3_nt: TGTGCCAGCAACAGCGGGGGGGCACAGGCGGTCTCTGGAAACACCATATATTTT
clone_size: .; d_call: .; v_call: TRBV11-2; j_call: TRBJ2-4; cdr3_aa: CASSSIIPKNIQYF; cdr3_nt: TGTGCCAGCAGCTCCATTATTCCCAAAAACATTCAGTACTTC
clone_size: .; d_call: .; v_call: TRBV6-4; j_call: TRBJ2-7; cdr3_aa: CASSYSPEGYEQYF; cdr3_nt: TGTGCCAGCAGTTACTCTCCCGAGGGTTACGAGCAGTACTTC
clone_size: .; d_call: TRBD2; v_call: TRBV10-3; j_call: TRBJ2-1; cdr3_aa: CAISESTWTSGNEQFF; cdr3_nt: TGTGCCATCAGTGAGTCTACTTGGACTAGCGGGAATGAGCAGTTCTTC
clone_size: .; d_call: TRBD1; v_call: TRBV5-6; j_call: TRBJ1-5; cdr3_aa: CASSLTGANNQPQHF; cdr3_nt: TGTGCCAGCAGCCTGACAGGGGCGAACAATCAGCCCCAGCATTTT
clone_size: .; d_call: .; v_call: TRBV27; j_call: TRBJ2-1; cdr3_aa: CASSLVASYNEQFF; cdr3_nt: TGTGCCAGCAGTTTAGTAGCCTCCTACAATGAGCAGTTCTTC
clone_size: medium-sized; d_call: .; v_call: TRBV5-4; j_call: TRBJ2-7; cdr3_aa: CASRVRVAEQYF; cdr3_nt: TGTGCCAGCAGGGTGCGAGTGGCCGAGCAGTACTTC
clone_size: .; d_call: .; v_call: TRBV7-9; j_call: TRBJ1-1; cdr3_aa: CASSLDTALF; cdr3_nt: TGTGCCAGCAGCTTAGACACGGCGCTCTTT
clone_size: .; d_call: TRBD2; v_call: TRBV7-2; j_call: TRBJ2-3; cdr3_aa: CASSLFSGGHSDTQYF; cdr3_nt: TGTGCCAGCAGCTTATTTAGCGGGGGACATTCAGATACGCAGTATTTT
clone_size: .; d_call: .; v_call: TRBV4-2; j_call: TRBJ2-7; cdr3_aa: CASSLVGPYEQYF; cdr3_nt: TGTGCCAGCAGCTTGGTTGGCCCCTACGAGCAGTACTTC
clone_size: .; d_call: .; v_call: TRBV11-2; j_call: TRBJ2-7; cdr3_aa: CASTFLPGVTREQYF; cdr3_nt: TGTGCCAGCACCTTTCTGCCGGGAGTAACCCGCGAGCAGTACTTC
clone_size: .; d_call: TRBD2; v_call: TRBV7-9; j_call: TRBJ2-7; cdr3_aa: CASSLGILTSGANYEQYF; cdr3_nt: TGTGCCAGCAGCTTAGGGATCCTGACTAGCGGGGCCAATTACGAGCAGTACTTC
clone_size: .; d_call: TRBD2; v_call: TRBV6-1; j_call: TRBJ2-7; cdr3_aa: CASSENWSGSSYEQYF; cdr3_nt: TGTGCCAGCAGTGAAAATTGGAGCGGGAGCTCCTACGAGCAGTACTTC
clone_size: .; d_call: .; v_call: TRBV12-5; j_call: TRBJ2-5; cdr3_aa: CASGSPLSGRKYF; cdr3_nt: TGTGCTAGTGGTTCACCCCTGAGTGGGAGGAAATACTTC
clone_size: .; d_call: .; v_call: TRBV6-1; j_call: TRBJ1-5; cdr3_aa: CASSEVTGQPQHF; cdr3_nt: TGTGCCAGCAGTGAAGTGACCGGGCAGCCCCAGCATTTT
clone_size: .; d_call: .; v_call: TRBV11-3; j_call: TRBJ1-2; cdr3_aa: CASSSGSQGTGGYTF; cdr3_nt: TGTGCCAGCAGCTCAGGGAGTCAGGGAACTGGGGGCTACACCTTC
clone_size: .; d_call: .; v_call: TRBV2; j_call: TRBJ2-1; cdr3_aa: CASREARGGGGNEQFF; cdr3_nt: TGTGCCAGCAGGGAGGCGAGGGGGGGCGGAGGGAATGAGCAGTTCTTC
clone_size: once; d_call: .; v_call: TRBV19; j_call: TRBJ2-6; cdr3_aa: CASYEQGSGANVLTF; cdr3_nt: TGTGCCAGTTATGAACAGGGATCTGGGGCCAACGTCCTGACTTTC
clone_size: .; d_call: TRBD1; v_call: TRBV5-1; j_call: TRBJ1-3; cdr3_aa: CASSFGQGGNTIYF; cdr3_nt: TGCGCCAGCAGCTTCGGACAGGGTGGAAACACCATATATTTT
clone_size: once; d_call: .; v_call: TRBV5-1; j_call: TRBJ1-2; cdr3_aa: CASSLEGLQRDGYTF; cdr3_nt: TGCGCCAGCAGCTTGGAGGGGCTACAGCGGGATGGCTACACCTTC
clone_size: .; d_call: .; v_call: TRBV25-1; j_call: TRBJ2-7; cdr3_aa: CASSESSPGVSSYEQYF; cdr3_nt: TGTGCCAGCAGTGAATCATCCCCTGGAGTGAGCTCCTACGAGCAGTACTTC
clone_size: once; d_call: .; v_call: TRBV5-1; j_call: TRBJ2-2; cdr3_aa: CASSLRGDDTGELFF; cdr3_nt: TGCGCCAGCAGCTTGAGGGGGGACGACACCGGGGAGCTGTTTTTT
clone_size: few; d_call: .; v_call: TRBV6-5; j_call: TRBJ1-2; cdr3_aa: CATRTGEYGYTF; cdr3_nt: TGTGCCACCCGAACAGGCGAATATGGCTACACCTTC
clone_size: .; d_call: TRBD2; v_call: TRBV5-1; j_call: TRBJ2-1; cdr3_aa: CASSKGTSDHSWQFF; cdr3_nt: TGCGCCAGCAGCAAGGGGACTAGCGACCACTCCTGGCAGTTCTTC
clone_size: .; d_call: .; v_call: TRBV21-1; j_call: TRBJ2-7; cdr3_aa: CASSPRGNSYEQYF; cdr3_nt: TGTGCCAGCAGCCCACGGGGCAACTCCTACGAGCAGTACTTC
clone_size: few; d_call: .; v_call: TRBV7-2; j_call: TRBJ1-5; cdr3_aa: CASSLGLGYQPQHF; cdr3_nt: TGTGCCAGCAGCTTAGGGTTGGGGTATCAGCCCCAGCATTTT
clone_size: .; d_call: .; v_call: TRBV7-3; j_call: TRBJ2-7; cdr3_aa: CASSERVGSEQYF; cdr3_nt: TGTGCCAGCAGTGAAAGGGTCGGGTCCGAGCAGTACTTC
clone_size: .; d_call: TRBD1; v_call: TRBV7-9; j_call: TRBJ1-2; cdr3_aa: CASSPLPGDRGYGYTF; cdr3_nt: TGTGCCAGCAGCCCCTTGCCCGGTGACAGGGGTTATGGCTACACCTTC
clone_size: few; d_call: TRBD1; v_call: TRBV6-1; j_call: TRBJ1-5; cdr3_aa: CASGGTGRFHQPQHF; cdr3_nt: TGTGCCAGCGGGGGGACAGGACGCTTCCATCAGCCCCAGCATTTT
clone_size: once; d_call: .; v_call: TRBV5-1; j_call: TRBJ1-1; cdr3_aa: CASSVDGNTEAFF; cdr3_nt: TGCGCCAGCAGCGTTGACGGGAACACTGAAGCTTTCTTT